This TCR beta chain stems from a study of blood T cell repertoires in COVID-19. For the study at large: Both acute and convalescent COVID-19 samples were obtained from the United States, Italy and Spain. PBMCs, B-cell-depleted T cells, or T cells provided the cDNA or gDNA that made up the material.

This clone was seen a single time. The assay was immunoSEQ multiplex PCR, and TCRdb's table has in-frame clones only and misses some. The table lists some 290,000 clones, over 65% of them singletons. The CDR3 consists of 15 residues. J gave up 1 base and V 7 bases, and 4 bases lay outside the gene matches. The germline gives CDR1 LNHDA, CDR2 SQIVND (reference sequence). The clonotype comes from a man in his 60s who had recovered from COVID-19. The chain links TRBV19 to TRBJ2-1, with TRBD2 matching 10 bases. Sequencing was performed on peripheral blood. CDR3 loop: CASIASGRSYNEQFF. DNA of the CDR3: TGTGCCAGTATAGCTAGCGGGAGATCCTACAATGAGCAGTTCTTC.